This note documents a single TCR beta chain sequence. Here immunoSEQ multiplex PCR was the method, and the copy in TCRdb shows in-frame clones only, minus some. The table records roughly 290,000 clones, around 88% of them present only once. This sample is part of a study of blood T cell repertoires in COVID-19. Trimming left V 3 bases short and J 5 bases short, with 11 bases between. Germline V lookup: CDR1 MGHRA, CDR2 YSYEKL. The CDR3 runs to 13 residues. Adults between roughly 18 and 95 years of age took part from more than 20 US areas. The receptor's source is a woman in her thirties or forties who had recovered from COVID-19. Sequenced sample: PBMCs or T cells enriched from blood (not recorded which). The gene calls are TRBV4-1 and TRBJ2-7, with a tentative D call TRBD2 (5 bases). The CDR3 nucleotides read TGCGCCAGCAGCCAGGTGGGAGTCCACGAGCAGTACTTC. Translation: CASSQVGVHEQYF.